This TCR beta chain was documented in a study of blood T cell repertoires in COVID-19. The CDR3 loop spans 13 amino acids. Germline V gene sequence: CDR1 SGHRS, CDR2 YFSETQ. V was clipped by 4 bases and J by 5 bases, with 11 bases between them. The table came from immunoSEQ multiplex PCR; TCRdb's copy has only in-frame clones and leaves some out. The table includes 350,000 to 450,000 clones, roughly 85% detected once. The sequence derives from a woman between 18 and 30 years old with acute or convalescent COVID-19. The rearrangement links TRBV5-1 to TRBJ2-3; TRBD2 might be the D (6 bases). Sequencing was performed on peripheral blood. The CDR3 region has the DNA TGCGCCAGCAGCGTTACGCGGGGAGATACGCAGTATTTT. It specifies CASSVTRGDTQYF.